This T cell receptor (delta chain) was sequenced in a study of gamma-delta T cells after stem cell transplantation. TCRdb re-identified clones in the RT-PCR reads via CATT. This table has over 8,500 delta-chain clones, 1.3% appearing once. CDR1 and CDR2 from the germline V gene are GEAIGNYY and EKD. The V gene end was trimmed by 2 bases and the J gene end by 4 bases; junction bases not matched to a gene: 11. This CDR3 contains 16 residues. The source of this sequence is a human donor. It is not recorded whose cells these are; they may come from a transplant donor. This rearrangement joins TRDV2 to TRDJ1, with 8 nucleotides matching TRDD3. The sample was gamma-delta T cells. CDR3 DNA: TGTGCCTGTGACATGGTACTGGGGGGCGCCATCGATAAACTCATCTTT. Protein: CACDMVLGGAIDKLIF.